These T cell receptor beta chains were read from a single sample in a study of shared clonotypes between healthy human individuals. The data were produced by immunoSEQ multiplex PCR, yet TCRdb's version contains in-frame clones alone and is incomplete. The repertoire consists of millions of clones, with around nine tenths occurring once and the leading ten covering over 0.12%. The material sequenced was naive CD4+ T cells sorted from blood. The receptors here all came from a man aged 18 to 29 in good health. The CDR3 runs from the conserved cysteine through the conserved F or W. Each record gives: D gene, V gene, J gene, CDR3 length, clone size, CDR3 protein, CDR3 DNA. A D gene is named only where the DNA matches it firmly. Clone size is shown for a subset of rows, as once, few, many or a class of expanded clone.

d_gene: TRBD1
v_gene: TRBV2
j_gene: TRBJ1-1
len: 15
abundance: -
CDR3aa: CASKEQGAMNTEAFF
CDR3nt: TGTGCCAGCAAGGAACAGGGGGCGATGAACACTGAAGCTTTCTTT

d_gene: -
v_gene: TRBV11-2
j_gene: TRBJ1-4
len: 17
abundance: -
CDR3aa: CASSLDPLGGTNEKLFF
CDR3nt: TGTGCCAGCAGCTTAGATCCCCTGGGAGGCACTAATGAAAAACTGTTTTTT

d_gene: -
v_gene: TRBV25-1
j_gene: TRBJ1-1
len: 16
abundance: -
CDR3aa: CASSDGGGTWWTEAFF
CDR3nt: TGTGCCAGCAGTGATGGGGGGGGTACGTGGTGGACTGAAGCTTTCTTT

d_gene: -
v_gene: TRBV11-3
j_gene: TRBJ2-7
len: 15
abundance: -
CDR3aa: CASSLVQGSSYEQYF
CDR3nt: TGTGCCAGCAGCTTAGTGCAGGGGAGCTCCTACGAGCAGTACTTC

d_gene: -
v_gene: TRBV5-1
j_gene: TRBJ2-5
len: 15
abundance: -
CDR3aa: CASSVVMDRQETQYF
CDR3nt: TGCGCCAGCAGCGTAGTAATGGACAGACAAGAGACCCAGTACTTC

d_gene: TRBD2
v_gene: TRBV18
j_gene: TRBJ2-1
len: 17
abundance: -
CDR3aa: CASSPEQTSGTYNEQFF
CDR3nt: TGTGCCAGCTCACCCGAACAGACTAGCGGGACCTACAATGAGCAGTTCTTC

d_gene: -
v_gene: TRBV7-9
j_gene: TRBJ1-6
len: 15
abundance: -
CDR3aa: CASSLAGAYNSPLHF
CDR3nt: TGTGCCAGCAGCTTGGCAGGGGCCTATAATTCACCCCTCCACTTT

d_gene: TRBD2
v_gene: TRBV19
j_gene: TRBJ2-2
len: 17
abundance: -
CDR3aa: CASSTSLAGVNTGELFF
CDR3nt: TGTGCCAGTAGTACCTCCCTAGCGGGGGTAAACACCGGGGAGCTGTTTTTT

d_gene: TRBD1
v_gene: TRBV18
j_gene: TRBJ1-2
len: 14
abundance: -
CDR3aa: CASSPRLTGNGYTF
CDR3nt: TGTGCCAGCTCACCACGGTTGACAGGGAATGGCTACACCTTC

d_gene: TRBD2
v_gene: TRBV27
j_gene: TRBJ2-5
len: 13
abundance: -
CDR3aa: CASSLAGVETQYF
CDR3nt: TGTGCCAGCAGCCTAGCGGGAGTAGAGACCCAGTACTTC

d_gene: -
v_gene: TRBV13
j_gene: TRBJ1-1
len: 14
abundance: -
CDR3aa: CASSLLFSNTEAFF
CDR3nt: TGTGCCAGCAGCTTGCTCTTCTCGAACACTGAAGCTTTCTTT

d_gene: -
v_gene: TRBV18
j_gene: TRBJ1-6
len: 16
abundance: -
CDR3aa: CASSPQGLSYNSPLHF
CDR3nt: TGTGCCAGCTCACCACAGGGTCTCTCCTATAATTCACCCCTCCACTTT

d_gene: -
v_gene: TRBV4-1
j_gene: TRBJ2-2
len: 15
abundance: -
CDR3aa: CASSQDVGFTGELFF
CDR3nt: TGCGCCAGCAGCCAAGATGTAGGGTTCACCGGGGAGCTGTTTTTT

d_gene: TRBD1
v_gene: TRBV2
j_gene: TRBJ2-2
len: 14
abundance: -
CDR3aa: CAGGQGKNTGELFF
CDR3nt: TGTGCCGGGGGACAGGGGAAGAACACCGGGGAGCTGTTTTTT

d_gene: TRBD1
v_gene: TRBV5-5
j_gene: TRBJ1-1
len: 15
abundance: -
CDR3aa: CASSLVGDRNTEAFF
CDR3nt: TGTGCCAGCAGCTTGGTAGGGGACAGGAACACTGAAGCTTTCTTT

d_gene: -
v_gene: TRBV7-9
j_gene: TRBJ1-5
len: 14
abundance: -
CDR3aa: CASSTTGKNQPQHF
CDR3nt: TGTGCCAGCAGCACAACAGGGAAGAATCAGCCCCAGCATTTT

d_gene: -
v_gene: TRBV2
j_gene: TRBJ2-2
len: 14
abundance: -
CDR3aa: CASSKTANTGELFF
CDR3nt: TGTGCCAGCAGTAAGACGGCGAACACCGGGGAGCTGTTTTTT

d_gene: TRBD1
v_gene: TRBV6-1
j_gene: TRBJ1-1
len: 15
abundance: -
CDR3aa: CASRVQGFLNTEAFF
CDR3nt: TGTGCCAGCAGGGTACAGGGGTTTTTGAACACTGAAGCTTTCTTT

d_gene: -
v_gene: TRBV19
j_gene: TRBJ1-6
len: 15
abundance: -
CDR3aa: CASSTIPTDNSPLHF
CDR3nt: TGTGCCAGTAGTACGATCCCTACCGATAATTCACCCCTCCACTTT

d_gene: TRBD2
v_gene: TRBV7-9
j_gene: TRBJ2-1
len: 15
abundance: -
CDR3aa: CATSLALSSYNEQFF
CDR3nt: TGTGCCACGTCACTAGCGCTAAGCTCCTACAATGAGCAGTTCTTC

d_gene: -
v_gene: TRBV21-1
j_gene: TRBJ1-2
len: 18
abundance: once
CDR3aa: CASSKVGWGTEVNYGYTF
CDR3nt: -

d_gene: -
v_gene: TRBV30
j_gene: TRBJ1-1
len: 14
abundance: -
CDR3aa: CAWSANYLGTEAFF
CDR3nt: TGTGCCTGGAGTGCAAATTACCTGGGCACTGAAGCTTTCTTT

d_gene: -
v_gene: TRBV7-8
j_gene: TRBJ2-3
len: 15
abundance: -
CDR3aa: CASSSPSGGTDTQYF
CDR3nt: TGTGCCAGCAGCTCCCCTTCAGGGGGCACAGATACGCAGTATTTT